A single sample gave rise to the 29 T cell receptor beta chains below, sequenced in a study of identical twins. Via MiXCR, TCRdb re-called the 5' RACE reads, giving one row per CDR3 protein. This sample has approximately 700,000 distinct CDR3 sequences, with roughly 18% found just once. The data were also submitted as part of a second study, on T cells expressing NK-cell markers.

The sample was PBMCs. Receptor source: a woman younger than 30 in good health.

This clonotype was picked up a small number of times. The chain joins TRBV7-3 to TRBJ2-5, with 7 bases that match TRBD2. The V gene's germline CDR1 is SGHTA and CDR2 FQGTGA. Trimming cost V 2 bases and J 4 bases; bases outside gene matches: 7. The CDR3 sequence is 15 residues long. The CDR3 sequence is CASSLSGGSGETQYF. CDR3 DNA: TGTGCCAGCAGCTTATCGGGGGGATCTGGAGAGACCCAGTACTTC. Drawing the rest from reference TRBV7-3 and TRBJ2-5, the complete variable domain is GAGVSQTPSNKVTEKGKYVELRCDPISGHTALYWYRQSLGQGPEFLIYFQGTGAADDSGLPNDRFFAVRPEGSVSTLKIQRTERGDSAVYLCASSLSGGSGETQYFGPGTRLLVL.

This clonotype has a handful of counts. The chain links TRBV10-3 to TRBJ2-3; D is unclear. The CDR3 has 12 residues. Looked up from germline, CDR1 is ENHRY and CDR2 is SYGVKD. The V and J ends lost 8 bases and 1 base respectively, with 7 bases between them. The CDR3 DNA reads as TGTGCCATCCGAACAGGCACAGATACGCAGTATTTT. Its translation is CAIRTGTDTQYF.

This clonotype showed up many times. CDR3 residues: CASSLGGYEQFF. The CDR3 region has the DNA TGTGCCAGCAGCTTGGGTGGGTATGAGCAGTTCTTC. The rearrangement uses TRBV5-6 and TRBJ2-1; no clear D. Germline CDR1 is SGHDT and CDR2 is YYEEEE. This CDR3 is 12 amino acids long. Trimming cost V 0 bases and J 8 bases, with 6 bases left between them.

The V gene is TRBV20-1, the J gene TRBJ1-2; D is perhaps TRBD1 (5 bases). V was trimmed by 2 bases and J by 4 bases, leaving 11 bases between them. Germline assignment: CDR1 DFQATT and CDR2 SNEGSKA (reference sequence). The CDR3 spans 13 residues. The CDR3 DNA reads TGCAGTGCTAGATCAGGGCCTGGCTATGGCTACACCTTC. As protein: CSARSGPGYGYTF.

V gene TRBV20-1 combines with J gene TRBJ2-5, with a possible D match to TRBD2 (5 bases). Trimming shortened V by 3 bases and J by 2 bases, and 10 bases separated the two germline ends. Germline assignment: CDR1 DFQATT and CDR2 SNEGSKA (reference sequence). This CDR3 contains 13 residues. CDR3 residues: CSASKEAQETQYF. CDR3 nucleotide sequence: TGCAGTGCTAGTAAGGAGGCGCAAGAGACCCAGTACTTC.

The table lists this clonotype with a few counts. The rearrangement joins TRBV12-3 or TRBV12-4 to TRBJ1-2; no definite D call. This CDR3 contains 19 residues. V lost 2 bases to trimming and J lost 4 bases, with 26 bases between them. The CDR3 DNA reads as TGTGCCAGCAGTTTAAAACGGGTGTCAGTTACACTCATAGCCTATGGCTACACCTTC. This codes for CASSLKRVSVTLIAYGYTF.

The CDR3 protein is CASSLERTGGTTDTQYF. The CDR3 coding sequence is TGTGCCAGCAGCTTAGAGAGGACAGGGGGGACCACAGATACGCAGTATTTT. The rearrangement links TRBV11-3 to TRBJ2-3; TRBD1 matches at 10 bases. Germline V lookup: CDR1 SGHNT, CDR2 YENEEA. V was clipped by 0 bases and J by 2 bases; unmatched bases: 5. The CDR3 has 17 amino acids.

This clonotype was detected ten times or more. The CDR3 DNA is TGTGCCAGCAGTTCTCTAGATACGCAGTATTTT. Its protein is CASSSLDTQYF. V usage is TRBV6-5 and J usage is TRBJ2-3; D is undetermined. From germline, CDR1 is MNHEY and CDR2 SVGAGI. The CDR3 loop spans 11 amino acids. V shed 4 bases and J shed 5 bases, with 4 bases lying between them.

This clonotype showed up just once. V is TRBV4-2 and J is TRBJ1-4; 10 nucleotides agree with TRBD1. With V trimmed by 6 bases and J by 4 bases, 17 bases remained unmatched. The CDR3 loop spans 19 amino acids. CDR1 and CDR2 (germline): LGHNA, YNFKEQ. CDR3 in DNA: TGTGCCAGCAGACGACAGACTGGGACAGGGGACTTGAATAATGAAAAACTGTTTTTT. It is translated as CASRRQTGTGDLNNEKLFF.

The rearrangement joins TRBV12-3 or TRBV12-4 to TRBJ2-3; TRBD2 agrees at 12 bases. V lost 3 bases and J lost 0; bases outside the gene matches: 7. CDR3 length: 18 residues. The CDR3 bases are TGTGCCAGCAGTTTTTGGGCCGGACTAGCGGGAAGCACAGATACGCAGTATTTT. This sequence encodes CASSFWAGLAGSTDTQYF.

V is TRBV7-8 and J is TRBJ2-1, with D maybe TRBD2 (6 bases). This CDR3 spans 15 amino acids. V lost 5 bases, J lost 7 bases, and 18 bases lay in between. Germline CDR1 reads SGHVS; CDR2 reads FQNEAQ. The CDR3 bases are TGTGCCAGCAGCCCCCTAGCGATGGTTGGGAATGAGCAGTTCTTC. Protein: CASSPLAMVGNEQFF. The whole variable domain, filled in from reference TRBV7-8 and TRBJ2-1, reads GAGVSQSPRYKVAKRGQDVALRCDPISGHVSLFWYQQALGQGPEFLTYFQNEAQLDKSGLPSDRFFAERPEGSVSTLKIQRTQQEDSAVYLCASSPLAMVGNEQFFGPGTRLTVL.

The genes are TRBV12-3 or TRBV12-4 and TRBJ2-7; perhaps TRBD2 as D (5 bases). The V gene lost 5 bases and the J gene lost 2 bases, with 13 bases spanning the gap. This CDR3 region has 14 residues. CDR3 nucleotides: TGTGCCAGCAGTCCCCCCGGGATCACCTACGAGCAGTACTTC. Protein product: CASSPPGITYEQYF.

V is TRBV20-1 and J is TRBJ2-3; 9 bases fit TRBD2. Germline assignment: CDR1 DFQATT and CDR2 SNEGSKA (reference sequence). J was trimmed by 2 bases and V by 5 bases; bases with no gene match: 5. CDR3 length equals 14 residues. The CDR3 sequence is CSAPIAGDTDTQYF. For the CDR3, the DNA is TGCAGTGCTCCTATAGCGGGAGACACAGATACGCAGTATTTT.

This clonotype was counted between two and nine times. The V gene is TRBV5-1, the J gene TRBJ1-1; D call uncertain. V gave up 0 bases and J gave up 5 bases, with 11 bases separating them. Germline V gene data show CDR1 as SGHRS and CDR2 as YFSETQ. The CDR3 loop spans 14 amino acids. In nucleotides, the CDR3 is TGCGCCAGCAGCTTGGCAGATCCTGGGACTGAAGCTTTCTTT. This codes for CASSLADPGTEAFF. The full variable domain, with the rest looked up from reference TRBV5-1 and TRBJ1-1, is KAGVTQTPRYLIKTRGQQVTLSCSPISGHRSVSWYQQTPGQGLQFLFEYFSETQRNKGNFPGRFSGRQFSNSRSEMNVSTLELGDSALYLCASSLADPGTEAFFGQGTRLTVV.

Turning to this clonotype: With a much larger clone just one base away, this may be a read error. V usage is TRBV6-5 and J usage is TRBJ1-1, with unresolved D. Trimming stripped 0 bases from V and 3 bases from J, with 5 bases between. The CDR3 has 13 residues. The germline V gene encodes CDR1 MNHEY and CDR2 SVGAGI. CDR3 coding DNA: TGTGCCAGCAGTTACTCGGTGGACACTGAAGCTTTCTTT. Translated: CASSYSVDTEAFF.

This clonotype showed up just a few times. The genes are TRBV6-5 and TRBJ2-3; unclear D gene. V was shortened by 0 bases and J by 3 bases, with 7 bases between the two germline ends. Germline V CDR1 and CDR2: MNHEY, SVGAGI. This CDR3 is 14 amino acids long. The CDR3 spells CASSYSRTTDTQYF. The CDR3 nucleotides are TGTGCCAGCAGTTACTCGAGAACTACAGATACGCAGTATTTT.

This clonotype was detected many times. The V gene is TRBV12-3 or TRBV12-4, the J gene TRBJ2-7; D perhaps matches TRBD2 (5 bases). V lost 8 bases, J lost 2 bases, and 7 bases lay in between. CDR3 size: 11 residues. CDR3 coding DNA: TGTGCCAGCGGGGAGACCTACGAGCAGTACTTC. It translates to CASGETYEQYF.

This chain joins TRBV18 and TRBJ1-2; 10 bases fit TRBD1. The V gene's germline CDR1 is KGHSH and CDR2 LQKENI. V trimming: 3 bases; J trimming: 1 base; junction bases outside the gene matches: 2. The CDR3 loop spans 15 amino acids. CDR3 amino acids: CASSPGQGDNYGYTF. Written as DNA, the CDR3 is TGTGCCAGCTCACCCGGACAGGGGGATAACTATGGCTACACCTTC.

This clonotype was counted between two and nine times. This rearrangement joins TRBV12-3 or TRBV12-4 to TRBJ1-2; 9 bases fit TRBD1. J was trimmed by 5 bases and V by 6 bases; bases with no gene match: 4. The CDR3 loop spans 13 amino acids. Written as DNA, the CDR3 is TGTGCCAGCAGGCTCGGGACAGGGTATGGCTACACCTTC. Its translation: CASRLGTGYGYTF.

The chain links TRBV6-1 to TRBJ2-6; D is unclear. V was cut by 7 bases and J by 3 bases, with 7 bases left in between. The CDR3 extends over 13 amino acids. CDR1 is MNHNS and CDR2 is SASEGT in the germline V gene. The CDR3 reads CASKMYGANVLTF. In nucleotides, the CDR3 is TGTGCCAGCAAAATGTATGGGGCCAACGTCCTGACTTTC.

This clonotype was seen a handful of times. The chain carries TRBV12-3 or TRBV12-4 and TRBJ1-1; no clear D. This CDR3 has 11 residues. V lost 6 bases to trimming and J lost 6 bases, with 8 bases between them. The CDR3, as DNA: TGTGCCAGCAGGGGCGGGGCTGAAGCTTTCTTT. Protein: CASRGGAEAFF.

Written as DNA, the CDR3 is TGTGCCAGCAGCTTGATTGGCCGTGTGTTCTTC. As protein: CASSLIGRVFF. This rearrangement joins TRBV11-3 to TRBJ2-1, with D hard to call. Per germline, CDR1 SGHNT and CDR2 YENEEA. CDR3 length: 11 residues. The V and J ends lost 3 bases and 15 bases respectively, with 12 bases between them.

This clonotype has only a few counts. The gene calls are TRBV3-1 and TRBJ2-3; TRBD2 is a possible D gene (5 bases). The CDR3 consists of 15 residues. The V end was cut by 6 bases, the J end by 0 bases, with 13 bases between. Germline V gene lookup returns CDR1 LGHDT and CDR2 YNNKEL (reference sequence). CDR3 sequence (DNA): TGTGCCAGCAGGGTAGGACTGCTTAGCACAGATACGCAGTATTTT. It yields the protein CASRVGLLSTDTQYF.

The chain has TRBV5-1 and TRBJ2-1; no firm D call. The CDR3 runs 13 residues. V was pared by 0 bases and J by 8 bases, with 9 bases between. Germline CDR1 and CDR2: SGHRS and YFSETQ. CDR3 sequence (DNA): TGCGCCAGCAGCTTGGACCCTCTCTATGAGCAGTTCTTC. Translation: CASSLDPLYEQFF.

The CDR3 loop reads CASSPAGQGGYTF. The DNA for the CDR3 is TGCGCCAGCAGCCCGGCGGGACAGGGAGGCTACACCTTC. The rearrangement joins TRBV5-1 to TRBJ1-2, with TRBD1 matching 9 bases. The CDR3 consists of 13 residues. The trim removed 4 bases at V and 8 bases at J, leaving 6 bases unmatched. Germline CDR1 and CDR2: SGHRS and YFSETQ.

This clonotype was seen a handful of times. The chain is built from TRBV20-1 and TRBJ2-1; a possible D gene is TRBD2 (6 bases). V was cut by 6 bases and J by 5 bases, with 14 bases left in between. From germline, CDR1 is DFQATT and CDR2 SNEGSKA (reference sequence). The CDR3 is made up of 13 amino acids. The CDR3 reads CSAQPGSDNEQFF. CDR3 in DNA: TGCAGTGCCCAACCCGGGAGTGACAATGAGCAGTTCTTC.

Of note for this clonotype: A read error is likely, as this CDR3 ends without the conserved phenylalanine or tryptophan. The rearrangement links TRBV7-9 to TRBJ1-2; D uncertain. V was cut by 7 bases and J by 4 bases, with 13 bases left in between. Germline V gene sequence: CDR1 SEHNR, CDR2 FQNEAQ (reference sequence). This CDR3 is 13 amino acids long. The CDR3 loop is CASMSENLYGYTC. The CDR3 DNA reads as TGTGCCAGCATGTCTGAGAACCTCTATGGCTACACCTGC.

This clonotype was seen only a few times. V gene TRBV25-1 combines with J gene TRBJ2-7, with TRBD1 matching 8 bases. The CDR3 length is 16 residues. J lost 2 bases, V lost 1 base, and 7 bases had no gene match. Germline V lookup: CDR1 MGHDK, CDR2 SYGVNS. The CDR3 loop reads CASSELPGTGTYEQYF. Here the CDR3 DNA reads TGTGCCAGCAGTGAATTGCCCGGGACAGGCACCTACGAGCAGTACTTC.

This chain links TRBV7-6 with TRBJ1-1, with D hard to call. V was pared by 5 bases and J by 3 bases, with 10 bases between. Germline assignment: CDR1 SGHVS and CDR2 FNYEAQ. The CDR3 length is 13 residues. The CDR3: CASSANLDTEAFF. For the CDR3, the DNA is TGTGCCAGCAGCGCCAATTTGGACACTGAAGCTTTCTTT.